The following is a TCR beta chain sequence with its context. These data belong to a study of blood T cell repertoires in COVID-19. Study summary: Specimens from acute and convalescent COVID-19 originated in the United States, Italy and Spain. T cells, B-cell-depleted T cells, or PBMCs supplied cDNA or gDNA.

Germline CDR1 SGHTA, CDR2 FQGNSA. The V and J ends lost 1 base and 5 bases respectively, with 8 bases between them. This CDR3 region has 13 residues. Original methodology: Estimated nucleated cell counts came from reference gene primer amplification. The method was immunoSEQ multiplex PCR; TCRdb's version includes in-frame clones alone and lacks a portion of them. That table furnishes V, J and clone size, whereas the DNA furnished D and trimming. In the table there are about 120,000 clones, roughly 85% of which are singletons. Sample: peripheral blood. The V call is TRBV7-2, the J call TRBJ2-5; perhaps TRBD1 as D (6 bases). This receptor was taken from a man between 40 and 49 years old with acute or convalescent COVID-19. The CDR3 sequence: CASSLGTDETQYF. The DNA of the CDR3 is TGTGCCAGCAGCTTAGGGACAGACGAGACCCAGTACTTC.